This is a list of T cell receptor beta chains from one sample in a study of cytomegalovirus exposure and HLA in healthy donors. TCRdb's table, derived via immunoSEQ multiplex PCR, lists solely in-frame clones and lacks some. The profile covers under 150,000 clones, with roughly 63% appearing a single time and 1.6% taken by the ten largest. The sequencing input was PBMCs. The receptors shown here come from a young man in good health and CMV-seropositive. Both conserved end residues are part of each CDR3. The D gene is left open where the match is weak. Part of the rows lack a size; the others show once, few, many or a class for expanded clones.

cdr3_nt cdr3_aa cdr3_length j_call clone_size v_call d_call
TGTGCCAGCACCCACCCGACAGGGCGAAACACCATATATTTT CASTHPTGRNTIYF 14 TRBJ1-3 - TRBV2 TRBD1
TGTGCCAGCAGCGTAGGGGGAGATACGCAGTATTTT CASSVGGDTQYF 12 TRBJ2-3 few TRBV7-3 -
TGTGCCAGCAGCTTAACAGACAGGGCCAATTCACCCCTCCACTTT CASSLTDRANSPLHF 15 TRBJ1-6 - TRBV7-3 TRBD1
TGTGCCAGCAGCTTATGGTCGGGCAATGAGCAGTTCTTC CASSLWSGNEQFF 13 TRBJ2-1 - TRBV7-2 -
TGCGCCAGCAGCCACCGACAGGGGGCCACAGATACGCAGTATTTT CASSHRQGATDTQYF 15 TRBJ2-3 - TRBV4-1 TRBD1
TGTGCCAGCAGTGATGGGCCAGGGGGCGCTGAAGCTTTCTTT CASSDGPGGAEAFF 14 TRBJ1-1 few TRBV2 TRBD1
TGTGCCAGCAGCCCCCCCGGGACAGGAGGAGAGACCCAGTACTTC CASSPPGTGGETQYF 15 TRBJ2-5 - TRBV6-5 TRBD1
TGTGCCAGCAGCCCGGGACTAGCGGGCCTGAACACCGGGGAGCTGTTTTTT CASSPGLAGLNTGELFF 17 TRBJ2-2 - TRBV11-2 TRBD2
TGTGCCAGCAGCTACCTCCGAGGGGGCAAGGTCTATGGCTACACCTTC CASSYLRGGKVYGYTF 16 TRBJ1-2 - TRBV5-6 TRBD1
TGCGCCAGCAGCCAAGACAAATCCGTACTCAATGAAAAACTGTTTTTT CASSQDKSVLNEKLFF 16 TRBJ1-4 - TRBV4-3 -
TGTGCCAGCAGTCCACCGTTAGCGGGAGGGAGCAACACAGATACGCAGTATTTT CASSPPLAGGSNTDTQYF 18 TRBJ2-3 few TRBV2 TRBD2
TGCGCCAGCAGCTTAGTAGAAGAGACTGAAGCTTTCTTT CASSLVEETEAFF 13 TRBJ1-1 - TRBV5-1 -
TGTGCCAGCAGTGGACTTGCGGGAACCTACGAGCGGTACTTC CASSGLAGTYERYF 14 TRBJ2-7 - TRBV2 -
TGTGCCAGCAGTCTTCGACACCTTAACTATGGCTACACCTTC CASSLRHLNYGYTF 14 TRBJ1-2 - TRBV28 -
TGTGCCAGCAGCTGGGGGGCCGGACAGGGGGGCTTGATTGAAGCTTTCTTT CASSWGAGQGGLIEAFF 17 TRBJ1-1 - TRBV5-4 TRBD1
TGTGCCAGCTCACGCGGAGAGAGTGAAAAACTGTTTTTT CASSRGESEKLFF 13 TRBJ1-4 once TRBV18 -